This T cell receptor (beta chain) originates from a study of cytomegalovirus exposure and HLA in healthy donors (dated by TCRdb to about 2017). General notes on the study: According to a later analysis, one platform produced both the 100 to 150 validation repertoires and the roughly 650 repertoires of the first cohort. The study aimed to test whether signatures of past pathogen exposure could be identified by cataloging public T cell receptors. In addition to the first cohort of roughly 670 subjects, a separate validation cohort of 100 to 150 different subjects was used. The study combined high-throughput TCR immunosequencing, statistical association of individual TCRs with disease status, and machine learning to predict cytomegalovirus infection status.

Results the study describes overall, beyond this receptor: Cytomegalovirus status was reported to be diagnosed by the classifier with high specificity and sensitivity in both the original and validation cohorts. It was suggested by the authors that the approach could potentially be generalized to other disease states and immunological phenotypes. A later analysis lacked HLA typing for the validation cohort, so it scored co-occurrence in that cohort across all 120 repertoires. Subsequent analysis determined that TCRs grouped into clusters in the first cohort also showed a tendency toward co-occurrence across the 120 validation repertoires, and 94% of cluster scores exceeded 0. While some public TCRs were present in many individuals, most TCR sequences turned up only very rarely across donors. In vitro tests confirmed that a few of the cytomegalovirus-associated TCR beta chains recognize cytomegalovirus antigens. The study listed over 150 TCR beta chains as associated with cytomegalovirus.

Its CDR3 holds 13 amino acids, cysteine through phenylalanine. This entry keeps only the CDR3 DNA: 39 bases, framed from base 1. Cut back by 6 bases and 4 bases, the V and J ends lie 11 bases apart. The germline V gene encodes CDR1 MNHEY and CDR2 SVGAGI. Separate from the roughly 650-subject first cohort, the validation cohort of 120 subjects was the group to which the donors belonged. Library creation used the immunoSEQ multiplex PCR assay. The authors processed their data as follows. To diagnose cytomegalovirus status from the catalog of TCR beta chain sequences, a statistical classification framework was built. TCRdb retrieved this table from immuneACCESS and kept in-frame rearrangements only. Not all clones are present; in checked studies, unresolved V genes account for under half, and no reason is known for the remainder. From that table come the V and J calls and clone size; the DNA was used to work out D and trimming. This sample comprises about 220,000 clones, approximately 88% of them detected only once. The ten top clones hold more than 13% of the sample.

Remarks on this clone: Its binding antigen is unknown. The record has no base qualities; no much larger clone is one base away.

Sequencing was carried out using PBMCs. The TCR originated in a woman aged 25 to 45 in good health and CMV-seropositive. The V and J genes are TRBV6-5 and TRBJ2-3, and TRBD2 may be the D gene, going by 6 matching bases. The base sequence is TGTGCCAGCAGCGGGAGAGGGGCAGATACGCAGTATTTT. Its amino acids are CASSGRGADTQYF.